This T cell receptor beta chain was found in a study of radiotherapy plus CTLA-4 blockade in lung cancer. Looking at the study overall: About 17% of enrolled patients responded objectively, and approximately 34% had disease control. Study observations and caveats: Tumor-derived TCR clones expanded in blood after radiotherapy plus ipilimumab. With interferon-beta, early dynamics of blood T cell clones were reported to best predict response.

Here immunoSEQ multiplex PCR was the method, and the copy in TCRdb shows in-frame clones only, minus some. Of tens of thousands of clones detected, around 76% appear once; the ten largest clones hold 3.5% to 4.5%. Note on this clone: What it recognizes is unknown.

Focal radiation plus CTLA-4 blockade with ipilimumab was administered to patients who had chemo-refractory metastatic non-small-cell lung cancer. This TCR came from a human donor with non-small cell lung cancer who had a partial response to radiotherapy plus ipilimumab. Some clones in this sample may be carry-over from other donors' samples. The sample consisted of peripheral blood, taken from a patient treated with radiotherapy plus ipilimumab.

The CDR3, as DNA: TGCGCCAGCAGCCCTAACACAGGGAACAATGAGCAGTTCTTC. Protein sequence: CASSPNTGNNEQFF. The gene calls are TRBV5-1 and TRBJ2-1; the D gene is possibly TRBD1 (6 bases). Looked up from germline, CDR1 is SGHRS and CDR2 is YFSETQ. This CDR3 is built from 14 residues. Between the trimmed V and J ends, which lost 4 bases and 5 bases, there was a span of 13 bases.